Below, 14 T cell receptor beta chains from the same sample are listed, as sequenced in a study of T cell responses to AZD1222 COVID-19 vaccine. Assay used: immunoSEQ multiplex PCR; TCRdb lists only in-frame clones, some missing. In the table there are 35,000 to 55,000 clones, 83% of which are singletons. Sequenced here: peripheral blood, sampled on day 0 of AZD1222 vaccination. The receptors were sampled from an adult in good health.

This chain connects TRBV28 to TRBJ1-4; no firm D call. This CDR3 spans 15 amino acids. The germline gives CDR1 MDHEN, CDR2 SYDVKM. Deletions cut 7 bases from V and 5 bases from J, with 17 bases between. The CDR3 loop reads CASIPSGGRNEKLFF. The CDR3 DNA is TGTGCCAGCATCCCCTCCGGAGGGCGGAATGAAAAACTGTTTTTT.

The chain recombines TRBV3-1 (or the pseudogene TRBV3-2) with TRBJ2-1; either TRBD1 or TRBD2 may supply D (5 bases each). The germline gives CDR1 LGHDT, CDR2 YNNKEL (reference sequence). The CDR3 totals 15 residues. Trimming took 3 bases from V and 5 from J, leaving 14 bases between them. The CDR3 region is CASSQARDLNNEQFF. The CDR3 bases are TGTGCCAGCAGCCAGGCTAGGGACCTAAACAATGAGCAGTTCTTC.

The gene calls are TRBV5-1 and TRBJ2-5; 8 bases fit TRBD2. Germline V CDR1 and CDR2: SGHRS, YFSETQ. The CDR3 runs to 14 residues. J was trimmed by 4 bases and V by 3 bases; bases with no gene match: 5. The chain's CDR3 is CASSSSGSGETQYF. The CDR3 DNA follows: TGCGCCAGCAGCTCGAGCGGGAGCGGAGAGACCCAGTACTTC.

This sequence joins TRBV5-6 and TRBJ2-7, with 8 bases that match TRBD2. Germline loops: CDR1 SGHDT, CDR2 YYEEEE. J gave up 5 bases and V 4 bases, and 11 bases lay outside the gene matches. CDR3 length: 15 amino acids. In DNA form, the CDR3 reads TGTGCCAGCAGCACTCAAGGGCGGGGGGCCGACGAGCAGTACTTC. Residues: CASSTQGRGADEQYF.

This clone has a handful of counts. The genes are TRBV5-5 and TRBJ2-7; tentative D call: TRBD1 (5 bases). Germline assignment: CDR1 SGHKS and CDR2 YYEKEE (reference sequence). This CDR3 spans 14 amino acids. With 4 bases removed from V and 0 bases from J, the gap between germline ends came to 11 bases. The CDR3 sequence: CASSAETASYEQYF. The CDR3 DNA is TGTGCCAGCAGCGCTGAGACAGCCTCCTACGAGCAGTACTTC.

The rearrangement joins TRBV6-5 to TRBJ2-1; the match to TRBD1 covers 10 bases. This CDR3 has 15 amino acids. Germline V gene sequence: CDR1 MNHEY, CDR2 SVGAGI. After removal of 6 bases from V and 6 bases from J, the junction contained 8 bases not matched to a gene. The CDR3, as DNA: TGTGCCAGCAGGGACCGGGACAGGGGCTTCAATGAGCAGTTCTTC. Translation gives CASRDRDRGFNEQFF.

The chain has TRBV28 and TRBJ2-5, with a possible D match to TRBD1 (6 bases). The V and J ends lost 5 bases and 1 base respectively, with 14 bases between them. The CDR3 is 15 amino acids. CDR1 is MDHEN and CDR2 is SYDVKM in the germline V gene. As DNA, the CDR3 is TGTGCCAGCAGTGGGGCCGGCAGGGGCCAAGAGACCCAGTACTTC. This encodes CASSGAGRGQETQYF.

The rearrangement links TRBV5-6 to TRBJ1-5, with D hard to call. V shed 0 bases and J shed 3 bases, with 10 bases lying between them. The CDR3 consists of 15 residues. From germline, CDR1 is SGHDT and CDR2 YYEEEE. In DNA, the CDR3 is TGTGCCAGCAGCTTGGCCGCGACGTTCAATCAGCCCCAGCATTTT. The encoded protein is CASSLAATFNQPQHF.

This chain connects TRBV19 to TRBJ2-1, with 9 positions matching TRBD1. The germline V gene encodes CDR1 LNHDA and CDR2 SQIVND (reference sequence). Losses at the gene ends were 7 bases for V and 4 bases for J; bases not matched to a gene: 5. The CDR3 is 14 amino acids. CDR3 residues: CASTRQGVYNEQFF. In DNA form, the CDR3 reads TGTGCCAGTACCCGACAGGGGGTTTACAATGAGCAGTTCTTC.

Here the CDR3 DNA reads TGTGCCAGCAGTACCCGCCGGACTGATTCACCCCTCCACTTT. Amino acids: CASSTRRTDSPLHF. This chain links TRBV6-5 with TRBJ1-6; D is ambiguous. Trimming took 5 bases from V and 8 from J, leaving 13 bases between them. CDR3 length equals 14 residues. CDR1 MNHEY and CDR2 SVGAGI come from the germline V gene.

The chain employs TRBV4-1 and TRBJ1-2; no firm D call. The CDR3 runs to 15 residues. The V and J ends lost 4 bases and 2 bases respectively, with 14 bases between them. Per germline, CDR1 MGHRA and CDR2 YSYEKL. CDR3 in DNA: TGCGCCAGCAGCCCCCAGTATAGCCCCAACTATGGCTACACCTTC. It codes for CASSPQYSPNYGYTF.

The chain is built from TRBV6-5 and TRBJ1-1; 11 bases agree with TRBD1. CDR1 and CDR2 from the germline V gene are MNHEY and SVGAGI. V was pared by 6 bases and J by 5 bases, with 5 bases of the junction left unmatched. The CDR3 covers 14 residues. This CDR3 is CASRPDRGQTEAFF. In DNA form, the CDR3 reads TGTGCCAGCAGACCGGACAGGGGGCAGACTGAAGCTTTCTTT.

This chain joins TRBV11-2 and TRBJ1-3, with 7 bases that match TRBD1. Germline-derived CDR1 and CDR2 are SGHAT and FQNNGV. The CDR3 totals 17 residues. Trimming at V came to 3 bases and at J to 2 bases, leaving 10 bases not matched to a gene. CDR3 nucleotide sequence: TGTGCCAGCAGCTTTCCCAGGGGGGGAGCGACTGGAAACACCATATATTTT. Protein product: CASSFPRGGATGNTIYF.

The chain employs TRBV4-1 and TRBJ2-7, with D perhaps TRBD2 (5 bases). Germline CDR1 and CDR2: MGHRA and YSYEKL. V lost 5 bases and J 5 bases, leaving 19 bases between the germline ends. This CDR3 contains 15 residues. CDR3 loop: CASSSLQRVGDEQYF. Here the CDR3 DNA reads TGCGCCAGCAGCTCCCTCCAGAGGGTGGGCGACGAGCAGTACTTC.